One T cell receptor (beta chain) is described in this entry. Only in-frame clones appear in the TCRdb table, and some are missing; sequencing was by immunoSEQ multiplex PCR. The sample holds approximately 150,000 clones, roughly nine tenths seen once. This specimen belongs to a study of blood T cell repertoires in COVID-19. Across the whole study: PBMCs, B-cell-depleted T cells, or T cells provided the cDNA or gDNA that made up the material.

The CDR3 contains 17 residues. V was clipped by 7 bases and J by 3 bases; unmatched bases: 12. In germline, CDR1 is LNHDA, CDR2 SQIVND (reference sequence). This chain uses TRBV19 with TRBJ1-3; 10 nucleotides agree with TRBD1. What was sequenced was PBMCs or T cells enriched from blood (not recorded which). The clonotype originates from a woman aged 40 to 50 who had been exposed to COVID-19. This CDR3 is CASTRTGTGVDGNTIYF. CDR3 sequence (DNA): TGTGCCAGTACTCGAACCGGGACAGGGGTTGATGGAAACACCATATATTTT. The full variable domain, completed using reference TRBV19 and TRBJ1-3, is DGGITQSPKYLFRKEGQNVTLSCEQNLNHDAMYWYRQDPGQGLRLIYYSQIVNDFQKGDIAEGYSVSREKKESFPLTVTSAQKNPTAFYLCASTRTGTGVDGNTIYFGEGSWLTVV.